This T cell receptor beta chain was found in a study of a mutant IDH1 vaccine in newly diagnosed glioma. The wider study: Most patients had radiochemotherapy with temozolomide before enrollment; others had one alone. Visits designated V12 and V13 were conducted at weeks 35 and 47, respectively.

A word on this clone: Antigen unknown.

Described time point: week 47, end of study. Vaccine doses each comprised 300 ug of mutant IDH1 20-mer peptide, with topical imiquimod. The donors had new WHO grade 3 or 4 astrocytomas; these were IDH1-mutant and ATRX-lost. The assay was immunoSEQ multiplex PCR, and TCRdb's table has in-frame clones only and misses some. The data hold almost 95,000 clones, with roughly 86% observed a single time. The germline gives CDR1 SGDLS, CDR2 YYNGEE. V gave up 0 bases and J gave up 3 bases, with 9 bases separating them. The CDR3 runs 15 residues. This chain joins TRBV9 and TRBJ1-4, with D hard to call. The sample here was PBMCs, taken from a glioma patient whose treatment included an IDH1 peptide vaccine. The clonotype was recovered from a woman between 50 and 59 years old with glioma. CDR3 region: CASSVDPGPNEKLFF. The DNA for the CDR3 is TGTGCCAGCAGCGTAGATCCGGGCCCTAATGAAAAACTGTTTTTT.